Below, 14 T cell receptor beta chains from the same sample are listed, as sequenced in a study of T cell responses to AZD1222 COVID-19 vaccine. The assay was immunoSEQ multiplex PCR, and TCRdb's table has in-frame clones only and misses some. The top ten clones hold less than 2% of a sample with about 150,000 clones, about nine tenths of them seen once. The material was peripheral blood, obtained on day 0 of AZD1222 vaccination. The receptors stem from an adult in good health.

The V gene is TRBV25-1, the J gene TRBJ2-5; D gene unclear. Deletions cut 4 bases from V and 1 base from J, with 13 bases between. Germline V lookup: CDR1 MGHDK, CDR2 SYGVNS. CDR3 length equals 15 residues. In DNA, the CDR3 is TGTGCCAGCAGTGCGGAACGCGCAATCCAAGAGACCCAGTACTTC. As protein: CASSAERAIQETQYF.

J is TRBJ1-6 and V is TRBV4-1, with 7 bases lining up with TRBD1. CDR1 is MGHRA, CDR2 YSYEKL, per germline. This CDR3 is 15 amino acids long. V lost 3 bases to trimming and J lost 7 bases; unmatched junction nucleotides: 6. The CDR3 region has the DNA TGCGCCAGCAGCCAGACCCCGGGACAGAATTCACCCCTCCACTTT. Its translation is CASSQTPGQNSPLHF.

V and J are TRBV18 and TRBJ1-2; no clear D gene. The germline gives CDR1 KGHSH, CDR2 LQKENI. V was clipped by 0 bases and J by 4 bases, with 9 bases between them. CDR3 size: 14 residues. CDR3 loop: CASSPPVVGYGYTF. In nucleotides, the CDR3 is TGTGCCAGCTCACCACCGGTGGTCGGCTATGGCTACACCTTC.

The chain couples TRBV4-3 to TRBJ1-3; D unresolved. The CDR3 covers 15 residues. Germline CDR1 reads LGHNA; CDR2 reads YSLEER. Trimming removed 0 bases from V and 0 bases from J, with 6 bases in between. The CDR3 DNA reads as TGCGCCAGCAGCCAAGATGGCAACTCTGGAAACACCATATATTTT. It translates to CASSQDGNSGNTIYF.

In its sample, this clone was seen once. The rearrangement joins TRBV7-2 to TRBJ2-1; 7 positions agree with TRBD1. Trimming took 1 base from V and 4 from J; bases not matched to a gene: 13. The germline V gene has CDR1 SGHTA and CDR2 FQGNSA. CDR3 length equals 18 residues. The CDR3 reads CASSLVPRQGTIYNEQFF. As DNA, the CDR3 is TGTGCCAGCAGCTTAGTACCCCGACAGGGTACGATATACAATGAGCAGTTCTTC.

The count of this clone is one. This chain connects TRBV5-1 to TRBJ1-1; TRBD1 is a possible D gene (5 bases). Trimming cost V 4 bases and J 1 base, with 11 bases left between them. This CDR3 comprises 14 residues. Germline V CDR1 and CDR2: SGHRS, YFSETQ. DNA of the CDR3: TGCGCCAGCAGCAGTGGGACGGAGAACACTGAAGCTTTCTTT. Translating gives CASSSGTENTEAFF.

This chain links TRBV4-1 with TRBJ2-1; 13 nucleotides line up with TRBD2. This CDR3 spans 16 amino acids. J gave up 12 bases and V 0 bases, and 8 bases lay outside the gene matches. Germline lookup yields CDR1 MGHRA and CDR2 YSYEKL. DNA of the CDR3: TGCGCCAGCAGCCAAGAAGGACTAGCGGGAGTTGTCGGGCAGTTCTTC. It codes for CASSQEGLAGVVGQFF.

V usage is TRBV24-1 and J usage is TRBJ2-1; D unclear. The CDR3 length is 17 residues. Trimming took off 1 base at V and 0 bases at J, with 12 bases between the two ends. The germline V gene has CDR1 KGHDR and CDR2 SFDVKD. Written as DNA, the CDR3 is TGTGCCACCAGTGATTTAGAAGCTTCGAGCTCCTACAATGAGCAGTTCTTC. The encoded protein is CATSDLEASSSYNEQFF.

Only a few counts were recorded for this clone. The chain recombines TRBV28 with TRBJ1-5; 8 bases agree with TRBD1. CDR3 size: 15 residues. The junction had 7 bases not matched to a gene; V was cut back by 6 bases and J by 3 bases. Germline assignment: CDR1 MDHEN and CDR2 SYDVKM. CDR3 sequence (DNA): TGTGCCAGCAGCCTTGGACAGGGAAACAATCAGCCCCAGCATTTT. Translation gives CASSLGQGNNQPQHF.

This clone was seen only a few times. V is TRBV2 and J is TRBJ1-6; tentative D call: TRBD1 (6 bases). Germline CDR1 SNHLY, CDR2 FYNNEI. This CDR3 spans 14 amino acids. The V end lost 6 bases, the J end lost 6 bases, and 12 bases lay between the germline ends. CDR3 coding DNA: TGTGCCAGCAGGGATAGGGGGTCTAATTCACCCCTCCACTTT. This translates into CASRDRGSNSPLHF.

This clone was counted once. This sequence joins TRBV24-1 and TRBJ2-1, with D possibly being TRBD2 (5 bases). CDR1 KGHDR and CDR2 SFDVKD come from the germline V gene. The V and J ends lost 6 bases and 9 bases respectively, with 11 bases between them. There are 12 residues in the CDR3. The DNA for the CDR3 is TGTGCCACCAGTCGGCTAGCAGGTGAGCAGTTCTTC. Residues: CATSRLAGEQFF.

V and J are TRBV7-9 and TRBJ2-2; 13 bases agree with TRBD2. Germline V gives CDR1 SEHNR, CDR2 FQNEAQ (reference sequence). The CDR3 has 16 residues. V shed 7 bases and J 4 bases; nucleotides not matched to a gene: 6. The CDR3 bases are TGTGCCAGCACCGAAAGACTAGCGGGAGGCACCGGGGAGCTGTTTTTT. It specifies CASTERLAGGTGELFF.

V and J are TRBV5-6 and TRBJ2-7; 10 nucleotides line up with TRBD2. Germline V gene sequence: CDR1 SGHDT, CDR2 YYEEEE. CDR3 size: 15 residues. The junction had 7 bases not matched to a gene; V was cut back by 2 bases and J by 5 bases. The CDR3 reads CASSFRLAGEDEQYF. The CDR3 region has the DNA TGTGCCAGCAGCTTCCGGCTAGCGGGAGAAGACGAGCAGTACTTC.

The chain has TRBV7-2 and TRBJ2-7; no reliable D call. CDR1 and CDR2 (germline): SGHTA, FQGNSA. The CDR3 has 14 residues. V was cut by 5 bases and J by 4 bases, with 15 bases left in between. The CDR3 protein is CASSPGARPYEQYF. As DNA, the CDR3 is TGTGCCAGCAGCCCAGGCGCCAGACCTTACGAGCAGTACTTC.